Each of the 5 T cell receptor beta chains below was sequenced from the same sample in a study of cytomegalovirus exposure and HLA in healthy donors. A multiplex PCR was run with 60 Vbeta primers and 13 Jbeta primers. This table comes from immunoSEQ multiplex PCR, and its TCRdb copy is limited to in-frame clones, with some not included. Of roughly 120,000 clones in the sample, 74% were seen once. Specimen: PBMCs. The receptors here all came from a woman between 50 and 59 years old in good health and CMV-seropositive.

The chain combines TRBV7-9 with TRBJ2-7; D is ambiguous. Germline V gene sequence: CDR1 SEHNR, CDR2 FQNEAQ (reference sequence). V lost 3 bases and J 1 base, leaving 4 bases between the germline ends. CDR3 length: 12 residues. This chain's CDR3 is CASSFRSYEQYF. CDR3 sequence (DNA): TGTGCCAGCAGCTTCCGGTCCTACGAGCAGTACTTC. Complete variable domain (other parts from reference TRBV7-9 and TRBJ2-7): DTGVSQNPRHKITKRGQNVTFRCDPISEHNRLYWYRQTLGQGPEFLTYFQNEAQLEKSRLLSDRFSAERPKGSFSTLEIQRTEQGDSAMYLCASSFRSYEQYFGPGTRLTVT.

The chain uses TRBV4-1 and TRBJ1-3; 7 nucleotides line up with TRBD1. V gave up 1 base and J gave up 4 bases; unmatched junction bases: 1. There are 14 residues in the CDR3. Germline V CDR1 and CDR2: MGHRA, YSYEKL. This CDR3 reads CASSQGDSGNTIYF. As DNA, the CDR3 is TGCGCCAGCAGCCAAGGGGACAGCGGAAACACCATATATTTT.

This clone was seen a few times. J is TRBJ2-7 and V is TRBV2; maybe TRBD1 (6 bases). Germline V gene data show CDR1 as SNHLY and CDR2 as FYNNEI. The CDR3 has 12 amino acids. The V end lost 6 bases, the J end lost 6 bases, and 12 bases lay between the germline ends. The CDR3 is CASSATGIEQYF. The CDR3 DNA reads TGTGCCAGCAGCGCAACAGGGATCGAGCAGTACTTC.

The CDR3 DNA reads as TGTGCCAGCAGCTTGGAGGGACTAGCGGGGAGAACGCAGTATTTT. This codes for CASSLEGLAGRTQYF. The V gene is TRBV5-4, the J gene TRBJ2-3, with TRBD2 identical over 13 bases. The CDR3 has 15 amino acids. CDR1 and CDR2 (germline): SGHNT, YYREEE (reference sequence). V lost 0 bases and J lost 9; bases outside the gene matches: 4.

V gene TRBV9 combines with J gene TRBJ2-6; 8 bases map to TRBD1. The length of the CDR3 is 16 residues. V lost 3 bases to trimming and J lost 4 bases; unmatched junction nucleotides: 6. Germline V gene lookup returns CDR1 SGDLS and CDR2 YYNGEE. CDR3 sequence: CASSATGVTGANVLTF. The CDR3, as DNA: TGTGCCAGCAGCGCGACAGGGGTAACGGGGGCCAACGTCCTGACTTTC.